This TCR beta chain came from a study of OX40 agonist ivuxolimab in advanced cancers. Clones were sequenced by immunoSEQ multiplex PCR, and TCRdb holds only the in-frame ones, with some missing. The data contain around 40,000 clones, approximately 80% of them singletons. The germline V gene encodes CDR1 SGHTA and CDR2 FQGNSA. V trimming: 8 bases; J trimming: 6 bases; junction bases outside the gene matches: 9. CDR3 length: 16 residues. This sequence originates from an adult with an advanced solid tumor such as melanoma, head and neck, liver or kidney cancer. Sequenced here: CD4+ or CD8+ T cells sorted from blood, sampled in a trial of the OX40 agonist ivuxolimab. V and J are TRBV7-2 and TRBJ2-1, with 14 bases lining up with TRBD2. The CDR3 DNA reads TGTGCCAGCCGCGCCCCGGGACTAGCGGGAGTCAATGAGCAGTTCTTC. The encoded protein is CASRAPGLAGVNEQFF.